What follows are 18 T cell receptor beta chains derived from one specimen sequenced in a study of T cell changes during pregnancy in multiple sclerosis. Libraries were prepared by immunoSEQ multiplex PCR; TCRdb keeps only in-frame clonotypes and omits some of them. The sample lists 35,000 to 40,000 clones; about 90% were seen once. This specimen was CD4+ T cells from peripheral blood mononuclear cells, taken before pregnancy. Receptors were obtained from a female donor with multiple sclerosis, enrolled in a pregnancy study.

The chain is built from TRBV10-3 and TRBJ2-7, with TRBD1 matching 10 bases. Germline-derived CDR1 and CDR2 are ENHRY and SYGVKD. The length of the CDR3 is 17 residues. Trimming removed 4 bases from V and 3 bases from J; junction bases left unmatched: 12. In nucleotides, the CDR3 is TGTGCCATCAGTGGAAAAACCCGGGACAGGGGCGGCTACGAGCAGTACTTC. Translation gives CAISGKTRDRGGYEQYF.

CDR3 coding DNA: TGTGCCAGCAGCTTACTGCCGTTTGACAGTGTCTATGGCTACACCTTC. Its translation: CASSLLPFDSVYGYTF. The chain employs TRBV7-2 and TRBJ1-2, with a weak D call TRBD1 (5 bases). CDR3 length: 16 amino acids. Trimming cost V 2 bases and J 4 bases, with 17 bases left between them. In germline, CDR1 is SGHTA, CDR2 FQGNSA.

The J gene is TRBJ1-1, the V gene TRBV11-2; perhaps TRBD1 as D (5 bases). The CDR3 runs 13 residues. V was pared by 2 bases and J by 3 bases, with 7 bases between. The V gene's germline CDR1 is SGHAT and CDR2 FQNNGV. The chain's CDR3 is CASSLWGDTEAFF. The CDR3 coding sequence is TGTGCCAGCAGCTTATGGGGCGACACTGAAGCTTTCTTT.

The V and J genes are TRBV9 and TRBJ1-2, with 10 bases fitting TRBD1. The length of the CDR3 is 14 residues. Germline CDR1 reads SGDLS; CDR2 reads YYNGEE. With 4 bases clipped from V and 7 bases from J, the junction kept 7 bases outside the gene matches. CDR3 nucleotide sequence: TGTGCCAGCAGCCCGGGACAGGGGTGGGGTGGCTACACCTTC. Translating gives CASSPGQGWGGYTF.

V usage is TRBV7-3 and J usage is TRBJ2-2; no clear D. V shed 4 bases and J shed 0 bases, with 3 bases lying between them. The CDR3 contains 13 residues. In germline, CDR1 is SGHTA, CDR2 FQGTGA. The CDR3: CASSSANTGELFF. In nucleotides, the CDR3 is TGTGCCAGCAGCTCCGCGAACACCGGGGAGCTGTTTTTT.

The rearrangement links TRBV5-1 to TRBJ2-1; unclear D gene. V was cut by 0 bases and J by 3 bases, with 7 bases left in between. The CDR3 is 14 amino acids. Looked up from germline, CDR1 is SGHRS and CDR2 is YFSETQ. The CDR3 DNA follows: TGCGCCAGCAGCTTGGGTACAAACTACAATGAGCAGTTCTTC. Translation gives CASSLGTNYNEQFF.

This chain connects TRBV7-2 to TRBJ2-1; 8 nucleotides line up with TRBD2. Trimming took 8 bases from V and 2 from J; bases not matched to a gene: 8. Germline V gene sequence: CDR1 SGHTA, CDR2 FQGNSA. The CDR3 is 15 amino acids. The CDR3 nucleotides read TGTGCCAGCTCACTTAGGCGGGAGGCCTACAATGAGCAGTTCTTC. Its translation: CASSLRREAYNEQFF.

The chain links TRBV7-2 to TRBJ2-5, with 9 nucleotides matching TRBD2. This CDR3 is built from 15 residues. V shed 1 base, J shed 5 bases, and the junction held 5 bases outside the gene matches. Germline CDR1 is SGHTA and CDR2 is FQGNSA. The CDR3 sequence is CASSLGLAGTETQYF. The DNA of the CDR3 is TGTGCCAGCAGCTTAGGTCTAGCGGGAACGGAGACCCAGTACTTC.

The chain uses TRBV5-1 and TRBJ2-1, with 12 bases identical to TRBD2. V dropped 4 bases and J dropped 9; count of bases not matched to a gene: 5. Looked up from germline, CDR1 is SGHRS and CDR2 is YFSETQ. CDR3 length: 14 amino acids. For the CDR3, the DNA is TGCGCCAGCAGCACGACTAGCGGGAGTGGTGAGCAGTTCTTC. Translating it yields CASSTTSGSGEQFF.

This chain connects TRBV5-1 to TRBJ2-1; 14 nucleotides line up with TRBD2. The CDR3 totals 14 residues. The J segment lost 6 bases and the V segment lost 4 bases, leaving 0 bases of the junction unmatched. Germline loops: CDR1 SGHRS, CDR2 YFSETQ. The CDR3 DNA reads TGCGCCAGCAGCGGGACTAGCGGGAGCAATGAGCAGTTCTTC. The encoded protein is CASSGTSGSNEQFF.

This clone was seen more than once but under ten times. The gene calls are TRBV10-1 and TRBJ2-3; D might be TRBD2 (6 bases). This CDR3 is built from 16 residues. Per the germline V gene, CDR1 is WNHNN and CDR2 is SYGVQD (reference sequence). V was shortened by 4 bases and J by 1 base, with 15 bases between the two germline ends. In DNA, the CDR3 is TGCGCCAGCAGTGGAGTGGGTAGCGGAGGCACAGATACGCAGTATTTT. It is translated as CASSGVGSGGTDTQYF.

The chain joins TRBV27 to TRBJ2-2; TRBD1 might be the D (5 bases). Per the germline V gene, CDR1 is MNHEY and CDR2 is SMNVEV (reference sequence). V was trimmed by 6 bases and J by 6 bases, leaving 14 bases between them. The CDR3 spans 14 residues. The DNA of the CDR3 is TGTGCCAGCAGGCAGGGTCGGGCAGCCGGGGAGCTGTTTTTT. It codes for CASRQGRAAGELFF.

V is TRBV29-1 and J is TRBJ1-2; 10 positions match TRBD1. V lost 4 bases and J lost 0; bases outside the gene matches: 5. The CDR3 sequence is 15 residues long. CDR1 is SQVTM and CDR2 is ANQGSEA in the germline V gene. CDR3 bases: TGCAGCGTTGGTCCGGGACAGGGGTCTAACTATGGCTACACCTTC. Protein product: CSVGPGQGSNYGYTF.

J is TRBJ1-2 and V is TRBV28; D gene unclear. Trimming removed 6 bases at V and 4 bases at J, with 9 bases between. Germline V gives CDR1 MDHEN, CDR2 SYDVKM. The CDR3 sequence is 12 residues long. The DNA of the CDR3 is TGTGCCAGCAGGGCCGGGAGCTATGGCTACACCTTC. It encodes CASRAGSYGYTF.

This chain connects TRBV11-3 to TRBJ2-1, with 10 bases matching TRBD2. The CDR3 runs to 15 residues. Germline-derived CDR1 and CDR2 are SGHNT and YENEEA. The J segment lost 4 bases and the V segment lost 5 bases, leaving 5 bases of the junction unmatched. The CDR3 nucleotides are TGTGCCAGCAGCCCGGGACTAGCGCCTTACAATGAGCAGTTCTTC. Amino acids: CASSPGLAPYNEQFF.

The chain employs TRBV4-1 and TRBJ2-2, with 9 nucleotides matching TRBD2. V trimming: 1 base; J trimming: 6 bases; junction bases outside the gene matches: 9. This CDR3 has 17 residues. Germline V gene data show CDR1 as MGHRA and CDR2 as YSYEKL. CDR3 bases: TGCGCCAGCAGCCAAGGGCCCATCCTAGCGGGATCCGGGGAGCTGTTTTTT. Its protein product is CASSQGPILAGSGELFF.

The CDR3 loop reads CASSGGIGGYEQYF. CDR3 nucleotides: TGTGCCAGCAGCGGTGGTATAGGGGGATACGAGCAGTACTTC. The V gene is TRBV14, the J gene TRBJ2-7, with a weak D call TRBD1 (6 bases). The germline V and J ends were trimmed by 5 bases and 4 bases, with 15 bases remaining between them. The CDR3 totals 14 residues. Germline V gives CDR1 SGHDN, CDR2 FVKESK.

The chain links TRBV4-3 to TRBJ2-7; 10 positions agree with TRBD2. The CDR3 sequence is 16 residues long. The V and J ends lost 0 bases and 7 bases, in that order; junction bases with no gene match: 9. Germline-derived CDR1 and CDR2 are LGHNA and YSLEER. The CDR3 DNA reads as TGCGCCAGCAGCCAAGATTGGCTAGCGGGAGAAGGAGAGCAGTACTTC. This encodes CASSQDWLAGEGEQYF.